Each of the 4 T cell receptor beta chains below was sequenced from the same sample in a study of cytomegalovirus exposure and HLA in healthy donors. The study ran its PCR with 60 Vbeta and 13 Jbeta primers. Profiling relied on immunoSEQ multiplex PCR, and the TCRdb table lists in-frame clones only, not all of them. This table has about 150,000 clones, roughly four fifths appearing once. Sequenced input: PBMCs. These receptors were collected from a man aged 30 to 45 in good health and CMV-seropositive.

V is TRBV27 and J is TRBJ1-6; possibly TRBD1 for D (5 bases). In germline, CDR1 is MNHEY, CDR2 SMNVEV (reference sequence). V was trimmed by 3 bases and J by 13 bases, leaving 16 bases between them. The CDR3 has 14 residues. The CDR3 bases are TGTGCCAGCAGTTTTGGAGGGGCAGGTCGGCCCCTCCACTTT. Its protein product is CASSFGGAGRPLHF.

The chain carries TRBV6-5 and TRBJ2-7; D is possibly TRBD1 (6 bases). The V end was cut by 4 bases, the J end by 1 base, with 14 bases between. The CDR3 length is 15 residues. Germline loops: CDR1 MNHEY, CDR2 SVGAGI. The CDR3: CASSSEQGESYEQYF. The CDR3, as DNA: TGTGCCAGCAGTTCGGAACAGGGTGAGTCCTACGAGCAGTACTTC.

The J gene is TRBJ2-3, the V gene TRBV6-4, with 9 bases lining up with TRBD1. V trimming: 2 bases; J trimming: 0 bases; junction bases outside the gene matches: 0. The CDR3 has 15 residues. CDR1 is MRHNA, CDR2 SNTAGT, per germline. CDR3: CASSDGQGSTDTQYF. As DNA, the CDR3 is TGTGCCAGCAGTGACGGACAGGGGAGCACAGATACGCAGTATTTT.

The chain recombines TRBV28 with TRBJ2-1, with 11 bases matching TRBD2. CDR1 and CDR2 from the germline V gene are MDHEN and SYDVKM. V lost 3 bases to trimming and J lost 0 bases; unmatched junction nucleotides: 10. There are 19 residues in the CDR3. CDR3 nucleotides: TGTGCCAGCAGTTTCGGGCTAGCGGGGGGCAAATACTCCTACAATGAGCAGTTCTTC. It yields the protein CASSFGLAGGKYSYNEQFF. The whole variable domain, filled in from reference TRBV28 and TRBJ2-1, reads DVKVTQSSRYLVKRTGEKVFLECVQDMDHENMFWYRQDPGLGLRLIYFSYDVKMKEKGDIPEGYSVSREKKERFSLILESASTNQTSMYLCASSFGLAGGKYSYNEQFFGPGTRLTVL.